This T cell receptor beta chain came from a study of blood T cell repertoires in COVID-19 (dated by TCRdb to 2018 to 2020). As for the study more broadly: Collaborator samples came from the United States, Italy and Spain and covered acute and convalescent phases of COVID-19. The prospective study material was composed of cDNA or gDNA derived from T cells, B-cell-depleted T cells, or PBMCs. Subjects who had been exposed to COVID-19, were actively infected with it, or had recovered from it provided the deeply sampled blood TCRbeta repertoires that made up the dataset. A freely available public database, intended as a resource for researchers studying the immune response to SARS-CoV-2, is where the repertoires were released. The samples were drawn from the first 160 participants of the ongoing ImmuneRACE study and from more than 1,000 subjects provided by 6 global collaborators. The sample metadata nearly always contained a de-identified subject ID, COVID-19 status, age in years and sex. Where available, HLA class I and class II types were obtained from metadata supplied by the sample provider rather than from assay-based typing. The paper's findings and limits, for the study overall: The amount of clinical and demographic metadata varied by source and participant and was provided uncurated.

Each collaborating institution followed its own protocols to collect whole blood in K2EDTA tubes. For TCRbeta analysis, collaborators shipped samples as frozen whole blood, isolated PBMCs, or DNA extracted from either of those sample types. This clone was seen once. Its target antigen remains unknown. No base qualities exist here, and no much larger clone lies one base off it. TCRbeta CDR3 regions were amplified from genomic DNA using the immunoSEQ Assay, a bias-controlled multiplex PCR. The authors processed their data as follows. Within the assay, amplification of reference gene primers was used to estimate how many nucleated cells each sample contained. To quantify the absolute abundance of each unique TCRbeta CDR3 rearrangement, sequence reads were collapsed and filtered. For each sample, productive Simpson clonality was calculated as the square root of Simpson's diversity index over productive rearrangements. TCRdb re-hosts the immuneACCESS table, in-frame sequences only. Its copies lack some clones; in the studies checked, an unresolved V gene accounts for under half of them, and the cause for the rest is not known. Clonal size and the V and J genes are those of that table, whereas D and trimming came from the DNA. The sample yields 35,000 to 45,000 clones; about nine tenths were counted once. The ten biggest clones cover roughly a fifth of the sample.

This sequence was found in a man aged 55 to 70 with acute or convalescent COVID-19. The specimen sequenced was peripheral blood.

In nucleotides, the sequence is TGTGCCAGCAGCCGGACTAGCGGAAACACCGGGGAGCTGTTTTTT. This is translated as CASSRTSGNTGELFF. The rearrangement combines TRBV7-8 with TRBJ2-2, and TRBD2 aligns with 10 junction nucleotides. From cysteine to phenylalanine, the CDR3 is 15 amino acids long. Here the CDR3 DNA is all that survives: 45 bases in frame from base 1. V trim: 5 bases; J trim: 2 bases; unmatched bases: 2. Per the germline V gene, SGHVS is the CDR1 and FQNEAQ is the CDR2.